Below, 5 T cell receptor beta chains from the same sample are listed, as sequenced in a study of T cells in Graves' hyperthyroidism and ophthalmopathy. Amplification of TCR beta CDR3 regions was performed using RNA transcripts as template. The HTBI primer set drove a first-round RT-PCR of the TCR CDR3. One entry per CDR3 protein, called by TCRdb with MiXCR from the multiplex PCR reads. The sample records around 520,000 distinct CDR3 sequences, around 15% being singletons. The sample taken for sequencing was blood. The receptors stem from a woman under 30 with Graves' hyperthyroidism.

This clonotype was seen many times. This chain joins TRBV27 and TRBJ1-1; D is undetermined. Trimming cost V 1 base and J 3 bases, with 12 bases left between them. CDR1 and CDR2 (germline): MNHEY, SMNVEV (reference sequence). The CDR3 totals 15 residues. The chain's CDR3 is CASSLYPGGDTEAFF. The DNA of the CDR3 is TGTGCCAGCAGTTTATACCCGGGTGGAGACACTGAAGCTTTCTTT.

This clonotype came up a few times. This chain uses TRBV3-1 with TRBJ1-5; D not certain. The CDR3 is 13 residues long. CDR1 and CDR2 (germline): LGHDT, YNNKEL (reference sequence). Trimming removed 1 base at V and 4 bases at J, with 5 bases between. The DNA for the CDR3 is TGTGCCAGCAGCCAAGTCCCGAATCAGCCCCAGCATTTT. It codes for CASSQVPNQPQHF.

This clonotype was recorded at least ten times. This chain joins TRBV30 and TRBJ1-5; TRBD1 is a possible D gene (5 bases). Germline CDR1 is GTSNPN and CDR2 is SVGIG (reference sequence). V dropped 5 bases and J dropped 3 bases, with 11 bases sitting between them. The CDR3 is 13 amino acids. CDR3 sequence (DNA): TGTGCCTGGGCGGGGACGGCCAATCAGCCCCAGCATTTT. Translation: CAWAGTANQPQHF.

CDR3 DNA sequence: TGTGCCAGCAGTATAGCGGGAGGTAGCTCCTACGAGCAGTACGTC. Translating it yields CASSIAGGSSYEQYV. J is TRBJ2-7 and V is TRBV27, with TRBD2 matching over 10 bases. Germline V lookup: CDR1 MNHEY, CDR2 SMNVEV (reference sequence). The CDR3 extends over 15 amino acids. Trimming cost V 5 bases and J 0 bases; bases outside gene matches: 4.

The chain is built from TRBV9 and TRBJ2-1; D perhaps matches TRBD1 (6 bases). Trimming cost V 2 bases and J 8 bases, with 14 bases left between them. Germline values: CDR1 SGDLS, CDR2 YYNGEE. This CDR3 contains 14 residues. The CDR3 bases are TGTGCCAGCAGCGTCGTAGGGGGACGGGATGAGCAGTTCTTC. Protein: CASSVVGGRDEQFF.